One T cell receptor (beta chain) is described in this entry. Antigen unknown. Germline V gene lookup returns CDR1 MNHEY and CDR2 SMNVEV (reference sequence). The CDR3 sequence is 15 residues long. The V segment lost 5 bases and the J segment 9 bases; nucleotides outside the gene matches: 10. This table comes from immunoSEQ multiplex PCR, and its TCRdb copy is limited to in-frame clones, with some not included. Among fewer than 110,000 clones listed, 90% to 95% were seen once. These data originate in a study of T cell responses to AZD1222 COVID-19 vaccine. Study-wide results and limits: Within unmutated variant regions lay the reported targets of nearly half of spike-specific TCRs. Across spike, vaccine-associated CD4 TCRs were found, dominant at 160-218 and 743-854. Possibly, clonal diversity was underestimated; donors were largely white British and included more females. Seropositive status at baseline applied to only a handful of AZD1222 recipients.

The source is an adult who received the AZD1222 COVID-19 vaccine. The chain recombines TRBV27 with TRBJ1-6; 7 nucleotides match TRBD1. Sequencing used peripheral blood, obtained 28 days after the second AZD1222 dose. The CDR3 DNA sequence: TGTGCCAGCAGTCGACGACAGGGTCGAATTTCACCCCTCCACTTT. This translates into CASSRRQGRISPLHF.